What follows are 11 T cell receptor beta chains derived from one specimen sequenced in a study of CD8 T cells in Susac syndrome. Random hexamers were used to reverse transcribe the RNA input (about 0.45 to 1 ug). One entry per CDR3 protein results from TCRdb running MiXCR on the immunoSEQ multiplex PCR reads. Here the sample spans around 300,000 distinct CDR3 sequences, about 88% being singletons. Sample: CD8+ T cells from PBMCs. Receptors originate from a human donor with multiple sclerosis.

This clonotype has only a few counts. CDR3 protein: CASSQDGRGRDYGYTF. In DNA, the CDR3 is TGCGCCAGCAGCCAAGATGGCAGGGGGCGAGACTATGGCTACACCTTC. This rearrangement joins TRBV4-1 to TRBJ1-2, with 8 bases identical to TRBD1. Germline CDR1 and CDR2: MGHRA and YSYEKL. V shed 0 bases and J 3 bases; nucleotides not matched to a gene: 6. The CDR3 is 16 amino acids.

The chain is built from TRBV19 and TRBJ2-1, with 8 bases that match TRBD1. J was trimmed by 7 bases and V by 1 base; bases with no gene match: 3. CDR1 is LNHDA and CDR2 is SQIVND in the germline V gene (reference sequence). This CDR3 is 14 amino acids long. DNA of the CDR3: TGTGCCAGTAGTATAGGGACAGGGCCAAATGAGCAGTTCTTC. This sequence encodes CASSIGTGPNEQFF.

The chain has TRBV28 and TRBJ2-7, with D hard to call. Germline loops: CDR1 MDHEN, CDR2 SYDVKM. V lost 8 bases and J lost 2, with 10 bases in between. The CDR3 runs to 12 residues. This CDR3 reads CASAQFTYEQYF. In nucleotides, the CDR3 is TGTGCCAGCGCACAGTTTACCTACGAGCAGTACTTC.

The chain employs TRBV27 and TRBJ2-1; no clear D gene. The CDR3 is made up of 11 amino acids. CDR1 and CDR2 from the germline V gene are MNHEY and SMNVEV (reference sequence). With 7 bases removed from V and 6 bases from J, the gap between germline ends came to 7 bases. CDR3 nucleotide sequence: TGTGCCAGCACCAACATCAATGAGCAGTTCTTC. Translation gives CASTNINEQFF.

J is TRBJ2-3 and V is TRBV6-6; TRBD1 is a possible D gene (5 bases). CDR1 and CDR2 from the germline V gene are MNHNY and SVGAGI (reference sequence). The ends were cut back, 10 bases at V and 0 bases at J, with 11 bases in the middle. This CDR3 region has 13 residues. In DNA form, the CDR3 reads TGTGCCATCGCGGACACCAGCACAGATACGCAGTATTTT. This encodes CAIADTSTDTQYF.

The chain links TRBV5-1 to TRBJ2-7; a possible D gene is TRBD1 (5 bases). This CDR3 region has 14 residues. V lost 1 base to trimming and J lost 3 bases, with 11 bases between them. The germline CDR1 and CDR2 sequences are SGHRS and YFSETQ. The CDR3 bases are TGCGCCAGCAGCTTGACAGGTCTGAACTACGAGCAGTACTTC. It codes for CASSLTGLNYEQYF.

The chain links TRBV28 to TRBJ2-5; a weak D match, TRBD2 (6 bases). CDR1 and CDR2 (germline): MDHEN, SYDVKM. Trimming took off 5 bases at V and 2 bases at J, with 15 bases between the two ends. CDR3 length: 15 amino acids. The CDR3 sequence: CASSLGASEQETQYF. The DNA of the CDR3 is TGTGCCAGCAGTCTTGGGGCTAGCGAACAAGAGACCCAGTACTTC.

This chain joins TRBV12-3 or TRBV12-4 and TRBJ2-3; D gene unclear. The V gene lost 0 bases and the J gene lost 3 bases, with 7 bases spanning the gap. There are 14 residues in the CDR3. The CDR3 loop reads CASSLAAKTDTQYF. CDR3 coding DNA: TGTGCCAGCAGTTTAGCGGCAAAGACAGATACGCAGTATTTT.

The CDR3 DNA sequence: TGTGCCAGCAGCTTATCACAGCCCAATCAGCCCCAGCATTTT. As protein: CASSLSQPNQPQHF. V gene TRBV11-2 combines with J gene TRBJ1-5; D unresolved. The CDR3 totals 14 residues. The V end was cut by 2 bases, the J end by 3 bases, with 8 bases between. Germline V gene data show CDR1 as SGHAT and CDR2 as FQNNGV.

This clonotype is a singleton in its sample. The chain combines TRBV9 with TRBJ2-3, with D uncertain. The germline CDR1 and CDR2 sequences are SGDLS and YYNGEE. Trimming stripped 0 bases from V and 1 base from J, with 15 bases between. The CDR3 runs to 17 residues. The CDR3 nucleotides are TGTGCCAGCAGCGTAGTCCCCACGGCAGACCGCACAGATACGCAGTATTTT. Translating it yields CASSVVPTADRTDTQYF.

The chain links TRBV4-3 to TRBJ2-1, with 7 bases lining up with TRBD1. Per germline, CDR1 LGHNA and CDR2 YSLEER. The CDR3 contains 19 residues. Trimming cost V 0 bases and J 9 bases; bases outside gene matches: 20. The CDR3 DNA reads TGCGCCAGCAGCCAAGAGTACCCCACAGGGGCCTTCTTAGCTGCTGAGCAGTTCTTC. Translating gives CASSQEYPTGAFLAAEQFF.